Listed below are T cell receptor beta chains from one sample, sequenced in a study of spatial heterogeneity in lung cancer. Using its own MiXCR run on the 5' RACE reads, TCRdb lists one record per CDR3 protein. Here the sample spans tens of thousands of distinct CDR3 sequences, roughly 7% being singletons. The material sequenced was PBMCs, taken at surgery. The receptors here all came from a female donor with early-stage non-small cell lung cancer. CDR3s include the opening cysteine and the closing phenylalanine or tryptophan. Fields, in order: CDR3 length, D gene, V gene, J gene, clone size, CDR3 protein, CDR3 DNA. The D gene is left open where the match is weak. Size is omitted from some rows. Given values are once, few, many or a class for expanded clones.

17	NA	TRBV7-8	TRBJ2-7	NA	CASSLGDRLLGGYEQYF	TGTGCCAGCAGCTTAGGAGACCGTCTCCTAGGGGGCTACGAGCAGTACTTC
13	NA	TRBV9	TRBJ2-3	many	CASSVDFTDTQYF	TGTGCCAGCAGCGTGGACTTCACAGATACGCAGTATTTT
14	NA	TRBV5-1	TRBJ1-2	many	CASSTAGTTYGYTF	TGCGCCAGCAGCACAGCCGGGACAACTTATGGCTACACCTTC
14	NA	TRBV15	TRBJ2-7	many	CATSRDRTSYEQYF	TGTGCCACCAGCAGAGACAGGACCTCCTACGAGCAGTACTTC
16	TRBD1	TRBV29-1	TRBJ2-2	many	CSASRTGSINTGELFF	TGCAGCGCCTCTCGGACAGGGAGCATTAACACCGGGGAGCTGTTTTTT
15	TRBD1	TRBV9	TRBJ1-2	NA	CASSVGQGSFSGYTF	TGTGCCAGCAGCGTGGGACAGGGGTCATTTTCTGGCTACACCTTC
15	TRBD1	TRBV6-5	TRBJ1-6	NA	CASSYYRGPNSPLHF	TGTGCCAGCAGTTACTACAGGGGGCCGAATTCACCCCTCCACTTT
15	NA	TRBV5-1	TRBJ2-1	many	CASSLGGGNLNEQFF	TGCGCCAGCAGCTTGGGGGGAGGTAACCTCAATGAGCAGTTCTTC
15	NA	TRBV6-2/TRBV6-3	TRBJ2-5	many	CASSYPASHQETQYF	TGTGCCAGCAGTTACCCCGCGTCCCATCAAGAGACCCAGTACTTC
16	NA	TRBV6-2/TRBV6-3	TRBJ1-1	many	CASSYSRERLSTEAFF	TGTGCCAGCAGTTACAGCCGGGAGCGGTTGAGCACTGAAGCTTTCTTT
12	NA	TRBV29-1	TRBJ1-1	many	CSVVVSNTEAFF	TGCAGCGTTGTTGTATCTAACACTGAAGCTTTCTTT
14	NA	TRBV6-1	TRBJ1-5	many	CASRVSGAVLPQHF	TGTGCCAGCAGGGTCTCAGGCGCCGTCCTGCCCCAGCATTTT
13	NA	TRBV29-1	TRBJ2-2	many	CSGEGRNTGELFF	TGCAGCGGTGAAGGGCGGAACACCGGGGAGCTGTTTTTT
14	NA	TRBV28	TRBJ1-1	many	CASSLASLRKEAFF	TGTGCCAGCAGTTTGGCCAGTTTAAGAAAAGAAGCTTTCTTT
14	NA	TRBV19	TRBJ1-6	few	CASSPGPRLVTLHF	TGTGCCAGTAGCCCGGGGCCGCGGTTGGTGACCCTCCACTTT
14	NA	TRBV19	TRBJ1-6	many	CASRGQGVGSPLHF	TGTGCCAGTAGAGGTCAAGGGGTGGGTTCACCCCTCCACTTT
14	NA	TRBV29-1	TRBJ1-6	many	CSVTVGDDNSPLHF	TGCAGCGTTACGGTTGGGGATGATAATTCACCCCTCCACTTT
13	NA	TRBV3-1	TRBJ2-3	many	CASSQAYTDTQYF	TGTGCCAGCAGCCAAGCCTACACAGATACGCAGTATTTT
14	NA	TRBV2	TRBJ2-2	many	CAGRAVDNTGELFF	TGTGCAGGCAGGGCAGTAGATAACACCGGGGAGCTGTTTTTT
13	NA	TRBV20-1	TRBJ2-5	many	CSARDSGLETQYF	TGCAGTGCTAGAGATTCAGGTCTAGAGACCCAGTACTTC
15	TRBD1	TRBV6-5	TRBJ2-2	NA	CASSSRTGRTGELFF	TGTGCCAGCAGTTCGCGGACAGGGCGGACCGGGGAGCTGTTTTTT
12	NA	TRBV19	TRBJ2-7	once	CASISRDYEQYF	TGTGCCAGTATTTCCAGGGACTACGAGCAGTACTTC
15	NA	TRBV20-1	TRBJ2-1	NA	CSATVSLGHHNEQFF	TGCAGTGCCACAGTAAGCTTGGGACACCACAATGAGCAGTTCTTC
16	NA	TRBV5-1	TRBJ1-1	few	CASSLGPGVLNTEAFF	TGCGCCAGCAGCTTAGGCCCAGGGGTCCTGAACACTGAAGCTTTCTTT
15	NA	TRBV3-1	TRBJ1-3	many	CASSPIAGGGNTIYF	TGTGCCAGCAGCCCAATAGCCGGGGGTGGAAACACCATATATTTT
15	TRBD1	TRBV5-5	TRBJ1-6	many	CASSLAGTGGKPLHF	TGTGCCAGCAGCTTGGCCGGGACAGGGGGTAAACCCCTCCACTTT
13	NA	TRBV7-8	TRBJ2-1	NA	CASRDELYNEQFF	TGTGCCAGCCGGGACGAATTATACAATGAGCAGTTCTTC
13	NA	TRBV11-2	TRBJ1-3	NA	CASSSDRGNTIYF	TGTGCCAGCAGCTCTGACAGGGGAAACACCATATATTTT
10	NA	TRBV28	TRBJ2-7	few	CAIPGVEQYF	TGTGCCATCCCAGGGGTCGAGCAGTACTTC